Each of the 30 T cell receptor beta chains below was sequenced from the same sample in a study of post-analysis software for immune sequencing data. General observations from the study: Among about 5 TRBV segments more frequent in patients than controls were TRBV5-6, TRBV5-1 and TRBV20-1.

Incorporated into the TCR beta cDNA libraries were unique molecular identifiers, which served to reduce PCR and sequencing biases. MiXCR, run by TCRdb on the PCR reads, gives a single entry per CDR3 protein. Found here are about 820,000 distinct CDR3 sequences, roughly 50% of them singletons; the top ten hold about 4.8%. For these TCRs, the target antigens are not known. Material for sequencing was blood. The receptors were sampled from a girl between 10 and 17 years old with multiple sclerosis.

The CDR3 is CASNEGGRNYGYTF. In DNA, the CDR3 is TGTGCCAGCAACGAAGGCGGGCGGAACTATGGCTACACCTTC. This chain uses TRBV6-2 or TRBV6-3 with TRBJ1-2, with D unclear. Trimming stripped 7 bases from V and 2 bases from J, with 14 bases between. The CDR3 is made up of 14 amino acids. The V gene's germline CDR1 is MNHEY and CDR2 SVGEGT.

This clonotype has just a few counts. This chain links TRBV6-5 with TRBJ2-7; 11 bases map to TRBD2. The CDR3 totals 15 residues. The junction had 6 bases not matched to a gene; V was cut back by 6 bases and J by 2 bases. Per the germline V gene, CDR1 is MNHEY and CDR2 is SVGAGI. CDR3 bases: TGTGCCAGCAGCACGGGACTAGCGGCAACCTACGAGCAGTACTTC. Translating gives CASSTGLAATYEQYF.

DNA for the CDR3: TGTGCCAGCAGTGAATACCCTTTAATAAGTCCACAGGTCCATGGCTACACCTTC. It is translated as CASSEYPLISPQVHGYTF. The rearrangement joins TRBV6-1 to TRBJ1-2; tentatively, D is TRBD1 (5 bases). Germline V lookup: CDR1 MNHNS, CDR2 SASEGT. V shed 2 bases and J shed 6 bases, with 25 bases lying between them. The CDR3 runs 18 residues.

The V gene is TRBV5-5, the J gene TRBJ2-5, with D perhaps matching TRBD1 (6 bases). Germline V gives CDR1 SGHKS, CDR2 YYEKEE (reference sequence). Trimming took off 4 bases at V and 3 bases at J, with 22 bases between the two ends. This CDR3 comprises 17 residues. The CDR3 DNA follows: TGTGCCAGCAGCCTCCCGCCGGACAGTACAATAGAAGAGACCCAGTACTTC. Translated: CASSLPPDSTIEETQYF.

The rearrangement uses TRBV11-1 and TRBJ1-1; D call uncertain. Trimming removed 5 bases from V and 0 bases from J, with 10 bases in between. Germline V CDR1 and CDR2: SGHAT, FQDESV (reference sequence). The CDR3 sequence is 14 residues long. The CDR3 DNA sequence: TGTGCCAGCAGCCGGACGGTAATGAACACTGAAGCTTTCTTT. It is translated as CASSRTVMNTEAFF. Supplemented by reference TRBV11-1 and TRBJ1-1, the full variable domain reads EAEVAQSPRYKITEKSQAVAFWCDPISGHATLYWYRQILGQGPELLVQFQDESVVDDSQLPKDRFSAERLKGVDSTLKIQPAELGDSAMYLCASSRTVMNTEAFFGQGTRLTVV.

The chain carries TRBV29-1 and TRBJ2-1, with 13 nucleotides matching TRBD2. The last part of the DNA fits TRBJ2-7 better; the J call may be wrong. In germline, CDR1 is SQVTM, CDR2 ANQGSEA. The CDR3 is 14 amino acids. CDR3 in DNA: TGCAGCGTTGACACTAGCGGGAGGGGTGATGAGCAGTACTTC. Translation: CSVDTSGRGDEQYF.

CDR3 in amino acids: CASSIYSGTGGAQFF. CDR3 sequence (DNA): TGTGCCAGCAGTATTTACTCCGGGACAGGGGGCGCACAGTTCTTC. J is TRBJ2-1 and V is TRBV2, with TRBD1 matching over 12 bases. CDR3 size: 15 residues. The V segment lost 5 bases and the J segment 13 bases; nucleotides outside the gene matches: 12. Per the germline V gene, CDR1 is SNHLY and CDR2 is FYNNEI.

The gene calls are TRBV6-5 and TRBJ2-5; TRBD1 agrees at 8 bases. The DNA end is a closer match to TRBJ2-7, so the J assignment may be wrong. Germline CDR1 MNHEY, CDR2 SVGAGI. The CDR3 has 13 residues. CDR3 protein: CASSAGQVYEQYF. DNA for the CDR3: TGTGCCAGCAGCGCGGGACAGGTCTACGAGCAGTACTTC.

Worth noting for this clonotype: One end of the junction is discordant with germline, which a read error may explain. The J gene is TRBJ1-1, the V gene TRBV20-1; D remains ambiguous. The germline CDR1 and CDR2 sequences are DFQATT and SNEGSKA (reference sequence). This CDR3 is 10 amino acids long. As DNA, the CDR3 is TGCAGTGCTAGAGCGGTTGAAGTTTTCTTT. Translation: CSARAVEVFF.

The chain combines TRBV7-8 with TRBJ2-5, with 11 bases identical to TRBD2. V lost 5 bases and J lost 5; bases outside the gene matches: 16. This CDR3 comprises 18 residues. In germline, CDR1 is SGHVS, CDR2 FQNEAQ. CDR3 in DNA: TGTGCCAGCAGCCGATCACGAACCACTAGCGGGAGTTCGGAGACCCAGTACTTC. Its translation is CASSRSRTTSGSSETQYF. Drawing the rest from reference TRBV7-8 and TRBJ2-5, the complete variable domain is GAGVSQSPRYKVAKRGQDVALRCDPISGHVSLFWYQQALGQGPEFLTYFQNEAQLDKSGLPSDRFFAERPEGSVSTLKIQRTQQEDSAVYLCASSRSRTTSGSSETQYFGPGTRLLVL.

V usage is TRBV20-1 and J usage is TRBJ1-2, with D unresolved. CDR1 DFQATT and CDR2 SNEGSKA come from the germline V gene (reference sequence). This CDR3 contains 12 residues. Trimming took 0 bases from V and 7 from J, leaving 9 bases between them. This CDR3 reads CSARDYGPGYTF. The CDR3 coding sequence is TGCAGTGCTAGAGATTACGGGCCTGGCTACACCTTC.

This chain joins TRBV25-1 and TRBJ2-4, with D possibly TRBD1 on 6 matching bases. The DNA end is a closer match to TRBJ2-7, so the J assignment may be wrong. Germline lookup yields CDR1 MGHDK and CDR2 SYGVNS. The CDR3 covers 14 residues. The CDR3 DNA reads TGTGCCAGCAGCGCTAACAGGGATGTCTACGAGCAGTACTTC. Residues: CASSANRDVYEQYF.

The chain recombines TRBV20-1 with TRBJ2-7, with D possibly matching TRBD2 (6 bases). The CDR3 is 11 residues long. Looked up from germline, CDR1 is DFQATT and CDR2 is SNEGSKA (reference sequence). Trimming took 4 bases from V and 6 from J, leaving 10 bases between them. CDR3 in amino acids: CSAMETSEQYF. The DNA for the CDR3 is TGCAGTGCTATGGAGACTAGCGAGCAGTACTTC.

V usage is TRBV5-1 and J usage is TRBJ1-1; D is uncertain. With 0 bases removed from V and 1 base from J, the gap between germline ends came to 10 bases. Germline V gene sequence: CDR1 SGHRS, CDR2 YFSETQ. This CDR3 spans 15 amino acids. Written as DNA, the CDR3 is TGCGCCAGCAGCTTGGCCCAAACCTGGAACACTGAAGCTTTCTTT. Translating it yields CASSLAQTWNTEAFF.

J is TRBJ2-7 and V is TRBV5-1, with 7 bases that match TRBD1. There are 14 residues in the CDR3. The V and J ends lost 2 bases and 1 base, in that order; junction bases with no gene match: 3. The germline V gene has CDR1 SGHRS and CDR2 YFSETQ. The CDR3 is CASSFGTDSYEQYF. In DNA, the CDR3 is TGCGCCAGCAGCTTTGGGACAGATTCCTACGAGCAGTACTTC.

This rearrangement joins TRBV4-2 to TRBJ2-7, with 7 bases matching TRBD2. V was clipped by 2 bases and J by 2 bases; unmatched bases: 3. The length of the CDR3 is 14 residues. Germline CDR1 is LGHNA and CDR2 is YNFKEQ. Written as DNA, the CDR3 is TGTGCCAGCAGCCAAACGACTAGCCCCTACGAGCAGTACTTC. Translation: CASSQTTSPYEQYF.

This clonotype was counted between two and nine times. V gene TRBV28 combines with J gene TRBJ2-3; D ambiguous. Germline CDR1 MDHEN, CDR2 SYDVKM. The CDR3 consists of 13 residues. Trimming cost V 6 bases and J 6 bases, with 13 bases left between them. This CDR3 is CASRPGPLDTQYF. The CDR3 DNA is TGTGCCAGCAGACCGGGCCCGCTGGATACGCAGTATTTT.

The CDR3 region is CSVRGANYGYTF. CDR3 DNA: TGCAGCGTCAGGGGAGCTAACTATGGCTACACCTTC. This chain uses TRBV20-1 with TRBJ1-2; possible D gene TRBD1, 6 bases. Looked up from germline, CDR1 is DFQATT and CDR2 is SNEGSKA (reference sequence). The CDR3 is made up of 12 amino acids.

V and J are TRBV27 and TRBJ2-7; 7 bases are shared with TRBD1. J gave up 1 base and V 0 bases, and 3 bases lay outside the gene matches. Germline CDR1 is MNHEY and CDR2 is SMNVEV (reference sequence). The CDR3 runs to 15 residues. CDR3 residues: CASSLSRQGSYEQYF. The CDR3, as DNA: TGTGCCAGCAGTTTATCTCGACAGGGATCCTACGAGCAGTACTTC.

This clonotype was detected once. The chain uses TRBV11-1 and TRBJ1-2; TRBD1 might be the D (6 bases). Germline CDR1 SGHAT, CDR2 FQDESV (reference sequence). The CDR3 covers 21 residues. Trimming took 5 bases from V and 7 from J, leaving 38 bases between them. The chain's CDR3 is CASSRPVQDWKGGLPWGGYTF. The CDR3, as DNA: TGTGCCAGCAGCCGCCCGGTCCAGGATTGGAAGGGGGGCCTTCCCTGGGGTGGCTACACCTTC.

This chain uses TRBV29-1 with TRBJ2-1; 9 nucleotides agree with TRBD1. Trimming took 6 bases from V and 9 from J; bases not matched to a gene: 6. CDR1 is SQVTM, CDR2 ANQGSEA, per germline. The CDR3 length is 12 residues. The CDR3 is CSVGQGLGEQFF. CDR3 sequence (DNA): TGCAGCGTCGGACAGGGGCTGGGTGAGCAGTTCTTC.

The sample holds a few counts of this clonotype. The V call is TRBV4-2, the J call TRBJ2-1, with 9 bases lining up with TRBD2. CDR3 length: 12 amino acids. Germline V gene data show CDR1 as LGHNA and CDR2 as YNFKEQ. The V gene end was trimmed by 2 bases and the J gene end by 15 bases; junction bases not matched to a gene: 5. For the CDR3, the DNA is TGTGCCAGCAGCCAAATAGCGGGAGTTGCGTTCTTC. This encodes CASSQIAGVAFF.

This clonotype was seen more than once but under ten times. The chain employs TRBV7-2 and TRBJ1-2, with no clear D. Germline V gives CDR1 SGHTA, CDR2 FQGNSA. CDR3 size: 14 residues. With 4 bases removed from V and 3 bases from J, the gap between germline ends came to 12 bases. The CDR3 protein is CASSSTGVYYGYTF. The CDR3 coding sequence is TGTGCCAGCAGCTCGACCGGGGTTTACTATGGCTACACCTTC. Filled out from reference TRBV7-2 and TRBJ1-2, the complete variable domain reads GAGVSQSPSNKVTEKGKDVELRCDPISGHTALYWYRQSLGQGLEFLIYFQGNSAPDKSGLPSDRFSAERTGGSVSTLTIQRTQQEDSAVYLCASSSTGVYYGYTFGSGTRLTVV.

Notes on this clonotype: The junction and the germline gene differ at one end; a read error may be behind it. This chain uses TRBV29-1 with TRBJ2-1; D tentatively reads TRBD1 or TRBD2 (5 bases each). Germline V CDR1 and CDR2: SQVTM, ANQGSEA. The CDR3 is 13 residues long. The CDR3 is CSVVPGTVGEQVF. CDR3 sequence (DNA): TGCAGCGTTGTGCCCGGGACCGTCGGTGAGCAGGTCTTC.

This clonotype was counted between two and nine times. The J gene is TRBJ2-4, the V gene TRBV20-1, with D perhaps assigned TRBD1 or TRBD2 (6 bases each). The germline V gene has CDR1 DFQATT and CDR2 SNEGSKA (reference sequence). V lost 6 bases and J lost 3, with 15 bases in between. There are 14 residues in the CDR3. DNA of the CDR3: TGCAGTGCAACGCCGGGGGCGATCAAAAACATTCAGTACTTC. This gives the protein CSATPGAIKNIQYF.

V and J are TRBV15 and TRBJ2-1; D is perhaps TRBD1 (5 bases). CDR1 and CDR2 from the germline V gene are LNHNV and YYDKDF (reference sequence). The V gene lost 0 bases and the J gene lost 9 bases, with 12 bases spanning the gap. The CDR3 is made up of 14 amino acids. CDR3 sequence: CATSREGVMVEQFF. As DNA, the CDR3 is TGTGCCACCAGCAGAGAAGGGGTTATGGTTGAGCAGTTCTTC.

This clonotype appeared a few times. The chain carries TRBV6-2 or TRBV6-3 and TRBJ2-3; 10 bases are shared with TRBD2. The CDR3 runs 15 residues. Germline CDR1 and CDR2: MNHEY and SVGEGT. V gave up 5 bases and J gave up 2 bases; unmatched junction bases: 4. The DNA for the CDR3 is TGTGCCAGCAGTGTACTAGCGGGGTACACAGATACGCAGTATTTT. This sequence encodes CASSVLAGYTDTQYF.

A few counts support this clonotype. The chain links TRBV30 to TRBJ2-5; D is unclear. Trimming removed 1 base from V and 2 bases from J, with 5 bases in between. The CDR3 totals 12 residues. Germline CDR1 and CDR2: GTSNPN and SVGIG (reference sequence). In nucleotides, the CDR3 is TGTGCCTGGAGTGGACTGCAAGAGACCCAGTACTTC. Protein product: CAWSGLQETQYF.

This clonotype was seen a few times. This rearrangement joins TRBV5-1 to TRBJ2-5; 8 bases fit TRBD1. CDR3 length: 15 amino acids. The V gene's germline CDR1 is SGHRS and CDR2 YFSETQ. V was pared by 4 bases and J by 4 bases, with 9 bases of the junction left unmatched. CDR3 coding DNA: TGCGCCAGCAGCCAAGCGGTCGACAGGGGAGAGACCCAGTACTTC. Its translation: CASSQAVDRGETQYF. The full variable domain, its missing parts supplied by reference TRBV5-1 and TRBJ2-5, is KAGVTQTPRYLIKTRGQQVTLSCSPISGHRSVSWYQQTPGQGLQFLFEYFSETQRNKGNFPGRFSGRQFSNSRSEMNVSTLELGDSALYLCASSQAVDRGETQYFGPGTRLLVL.

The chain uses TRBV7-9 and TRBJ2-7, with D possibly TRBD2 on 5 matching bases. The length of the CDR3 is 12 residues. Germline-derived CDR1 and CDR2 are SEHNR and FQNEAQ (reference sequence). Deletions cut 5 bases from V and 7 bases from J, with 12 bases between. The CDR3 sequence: CASSRSGLEQYF. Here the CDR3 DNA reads TGTGCCAGCAGCCGCTCGGGGTTGGAGCAGTACTTC.